These T cell receptor beta chains were read from a single sample in a study of T cells in Graves' hyperthyroidism and ophthalmopathy. TCRdb analysed the multiplex PCR reads with MiXCR anew, one entry per CDR3 protein. The sample records 300,000 to 450,000 distinct CDR3 sequences, less than 20% being singletons. The sample consisted of blood. The receptor set was obtained from a man between 18 and 29 years old with Graves' ophthalmopathy. The CDR3 runs from the conserved cysteine through the conserved F or W. The D gene is left open where the match is weak. Clone size is stated in some rows and not others, as once, few, many or a class when expanded.

>15|many|TRBD2|TRBJ2-1|TRBV7-3
TGTGCCAGCAGTCAGACTAGCGGGGTATACAATGAGCAGTTCTTC
CASSQTSGVYNEQFF
>13|-|-|TRBJ2-5|TRBV19
TGTGCCAGTAGTGACCCAGACCAAGAGACCCAGTACTTC
CASSDPDQETQYF
>14|-|-|TRBJ2-5|TRBV28
TGTGCCAGCAGCGACTCGGGCTCCGAGGAGACCCAGTACTTC
CASSDSGSEETQYF
>16|-|TRBD2|TRBJ2-3|TRBV18
TGTGCCAGCTCACTCCAGCGGGGGGCGAGCACAGATACGCAGTATTTT
CASSLQRGASTDTQYF
>15|few|TRBD1|TRBJ1-3|TRBV20-1
TGCAGTGCTTACGTTTACAGGGGGGAGGGAAACACCATATATTTT
CSAYVYRGEGNTIYF
>15|-|TRBD2|TRBJ2-1|TRBV20-1
TGCAGTGCTCCCTTAGCGGGGGGCTCCTACAATGAGCAGTTCTTC
CSAPLAGGSYNEQFF
>18|-|TRBD1|TRBJ2-2|TRBV6-5
TGTGCCAGCAGTTACTCGAAGGCGTCAGGGGGCTTGGCCGGGGAGCTGTTTTTT
CASSYSKASGGLAGELFF
>13|-|-|TRBJ2-4|TRBV19
TGTGCCAGTAGTGGCCAGGGGAGGAACATTCAGTACTTC
CASSGQGRNIQYF
>14|-|-|TRBJ2-5|TRBV9
TGTGCCAGCAACTCAGGGGGGCTCCAAGAGACCCAGTACTTC
CASNSGGLQETQYF
>14|-|TRBD2|TRBJ2-1|TRBV2
TGTGCCAGCAGTGACGGGGGGGGGTACAATGAGCAGTTCTTC
CASSDGGGYNEQFF
>14|-|-|TRBJ1-6|TRBV6-1
TGTGCCAGCAGCCGCGCCAAGTTCGATTCACCCCTCCACTTT
CASSRAKFDSPLHF
>15|-|-|TRBJ1-4|TRBV5-5
TGTGCCAGCAGCTTGAGAGAGACCCCCTACGAAAAACTGTTTTTT
CASSLRETPYEKLFF
>15|many|-|TRBJ2-2|TRBV2
TGTGCCAGCAGGAAGGGGGTCGGGAACACCGGGGAGCTGTTTTTT
CASRKGVGNTGELFF
>15|few|TRBD1|TRBJ2-2|TRBV6-1
TGTGCCAGCAGTCCCTTGGGACAGGGGACCGGGGAGCTGTTTTTT
CASSPLGQGTGELFF
>16|many|TRBD2|TRBJ2-7|TRBV6-1
TGTGCCAGCAGCCCTAGTGTGCGGGGGTTCTTTCACGAGCAGTACTTC
CASSPSVRGFFHEQYF
>15|many|-|TRBJ2-3|TRBV20-1
TGCAGTGCTAGACGTCGGGGGGCCCCCATTGATACGCAGTATTTT
CSARRRGAPIDTQYF
>14|many|TRBD1|TRBJ1-2|TRBV6-2/TRBV6-3
TGTGCCAGCAGGCGACAGGGAGGAAACTATGGCTACACCTTC
CASRRQGGNYGYTF
>12|-|-|TRBJ1-2|TRBV29-1
TGCAGCGTTGAGCTTTCTAACTATGGCTACACCTTC
CSVELSNYGYTF
>17|few|-|TRBJ2-1|TRBV9
TGTGCCAGCAGCGTAGGAGGAAAAGCTCGGGCCTACAATGAGCAGTTCTTC
CASSVGGKARAYNEQFF
>16|-|-|TRBJ1-1|TRBV7-9
TGTGCCAGCAGCTTATATATCGGGAAGGCGAACACTGAAGCTTTCTTT
CASSLYIGKANTEAFF
>12|-|-|TRBJ1-2|TRBV6-1
TGTGCCAGCAGGATAGGGACGTTCGGCTACACCTTC
CASRIGTFGYTF
>15|-|-|TRBJ2-3|TRBV7-6
TGTGCCAGCAGCTTAGGCATGGGGCGAACAGATACGCAGTATTTT
CASSLGMGRTDTQYF